This T cell receptor (beta chain) was sequenced for a study of CD8 T cells in ankylosing spondylitis. Study conclusions and caveats: From matched ankylosing spondylitis synovial fluid, disease-linked clones were reportedly recovered at significantly enriched levels. Blood from ankylosing spondylitis patients appeared to carry a characteristic roughly 8-variant TCR beta motif.

TCRdb itself ran the 5' RACE reads through MiXCR, one entry per CDR3 protein. This sample carries 750,000 to 850,000 distinct CDR3 sequences, approximately 10% of them seen once, and the ten largest clones take about 0.49%. With respect to this clonotype: Its antigen is unknown.

V lost 2 bases, J lost 6 bases, and 9 bases stayed unmatched. CDR1 is LGHNA and CDR2 is YNFKEQ in the germline V gene. The CDR3 sequence is 16 residues long. The chain carries TRBV4-2 and TRBJ1-1, with TRBD1 matching 10 bases. This receptor was identified in a male donor with ankylosing spondylitis. The sample consisted of blood, either unsorted or a sorted T cell fraction (not recorded which). In nucleotides, the CDR3 is TGTGCCAGCAGCCAAAGCGCGACAGGGGGCAATCCTGAAGCTTTCTTT. Translating it yields CASSQSATGGNPEAFF.